This T cell receptor beta chain was sequenced for a study of regulatory T cells in long-lasting Graves disease. Study outcomes and limitations: With persistent disease, TRBV28, TRBJ1-2 and TRBJ2-5 were the favored segments.

CDR3-region Arm-PCR and iRepertoire HTBI primers produced the TCR beta libraries. TCRdb processed the multiplex PCR reads anew with MiXCR; each CDR3 protein has one entry. Of more than 400,000 distinct CDR3 sequences in the sample, about 17% were seen once. This CDR3 has 14 amino acids. The germline V and J ends were trimmed by 6 bases and 6 bases, with 14 bases remaining between them. In germline, CDR1 is SGHTA, CDR2 FQGTGA. Time point specified: newly diagnosed GD, antithyroid drugs for less than 3 months. PBMCs provided the RNA from which the TCR library was made. With EDTA tubes as the receptacles, nine milliliters of peripheral blood were drawn. About this clonotype itself: Its antigen is unknown.

The sample also formed part of further work on T cells in Graves' hyperthyroidism and ophthalmopathy. That report adds: Uncontrolled infection, other autoimmune disease, pregnancy or lactation disqualified patients from enrolment. Stable hyperthyroidism and ophthalmopathy were separated using 13 V-J signatures.

The chain carries TRBV7-3 and TRBJ2-2, with D hard to call. The sequence was obtained from a woman aged 25 to 45 with Graves disease. The sample here was peripheral blood mononuclear cells (PBMCs), taken at new diagnosis, from a patient treated with antithyroid drugs. CDR3 region: CASSKTPAAGELFF. CDR3 DNA: TGTGCCAGCAGTAAGACCCCAGCCGCCGGGGAGCTGTTTTTT.